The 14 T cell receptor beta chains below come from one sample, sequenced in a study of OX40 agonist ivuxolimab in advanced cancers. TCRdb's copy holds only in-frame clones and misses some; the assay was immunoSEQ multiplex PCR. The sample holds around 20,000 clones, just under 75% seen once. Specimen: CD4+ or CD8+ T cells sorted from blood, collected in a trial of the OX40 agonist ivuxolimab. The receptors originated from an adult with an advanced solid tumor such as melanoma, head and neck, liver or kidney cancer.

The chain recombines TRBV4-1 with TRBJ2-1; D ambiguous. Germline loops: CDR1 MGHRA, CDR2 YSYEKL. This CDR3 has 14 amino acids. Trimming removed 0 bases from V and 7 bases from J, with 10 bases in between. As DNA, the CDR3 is TGCGCCAGCAGCCAAGATACGCCGTCGAATGAGCAGTTCTTC. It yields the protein CASSQDTPSNEQFF.

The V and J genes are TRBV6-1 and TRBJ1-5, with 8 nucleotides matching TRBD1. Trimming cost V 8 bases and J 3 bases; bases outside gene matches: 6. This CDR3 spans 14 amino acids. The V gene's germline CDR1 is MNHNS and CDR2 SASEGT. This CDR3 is CASWRQGSNQPQHF. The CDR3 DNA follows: TGTGCCAGCTGGAGACAGGGGTCCAATCAGCCCCAGCATTTT.

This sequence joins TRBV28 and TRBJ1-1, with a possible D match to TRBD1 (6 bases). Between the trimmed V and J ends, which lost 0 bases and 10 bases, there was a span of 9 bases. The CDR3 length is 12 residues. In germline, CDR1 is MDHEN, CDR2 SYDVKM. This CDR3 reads CASSLWGGRAFF. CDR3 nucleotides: TGTGCCAGCAGTTTATGGGGGGGGCGAGCTTTCTTT. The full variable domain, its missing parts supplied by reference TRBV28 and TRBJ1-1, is DVKVTQSSRYLVKRTGEKVFLECVQDMDHENMFWYRQDPGLGLRLIYFSYDVKMKEKGDIPEGYSVSREKKERFSLILESASTNQTSMYLCASSLWGGRAFFGQGTRLTVV.

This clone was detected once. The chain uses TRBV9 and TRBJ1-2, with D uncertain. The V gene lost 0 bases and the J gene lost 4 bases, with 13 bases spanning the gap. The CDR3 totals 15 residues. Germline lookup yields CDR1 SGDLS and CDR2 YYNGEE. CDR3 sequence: CASSVDAGVGYGYTF. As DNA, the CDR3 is TGTGCCAGCAGCGTAGATGCCGGGGTCGGCTATGGCTACACCTTC. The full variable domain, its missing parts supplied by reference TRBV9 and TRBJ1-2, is DSGVTQTPKHLITATGQRVTLRCSPRSGDLSVYWYQQSLDQGLQFLIQYYNGEERAKGNILERFSAQQFPDLHSELNLSSLELGDSALYFCASSVDAGVGYGYTFGSGTRLTVV.

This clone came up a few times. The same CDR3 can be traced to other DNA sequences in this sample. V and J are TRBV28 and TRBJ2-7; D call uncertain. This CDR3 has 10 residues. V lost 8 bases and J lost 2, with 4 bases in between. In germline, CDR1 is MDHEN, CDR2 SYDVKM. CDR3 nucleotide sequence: TGTGCCAGCGGACCCTACGAGCAGTACTTC. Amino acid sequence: CASGPYEQYF.

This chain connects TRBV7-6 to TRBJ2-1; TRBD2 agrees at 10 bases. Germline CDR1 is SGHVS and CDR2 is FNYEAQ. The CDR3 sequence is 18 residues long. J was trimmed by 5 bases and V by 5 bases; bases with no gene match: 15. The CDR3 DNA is TGTGCCAGCAGCCAAAACCCCGGACTAGCGGAAACTCACAATGAGCAGTTCTTC. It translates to CASSQNPGLAETHNEQFF.

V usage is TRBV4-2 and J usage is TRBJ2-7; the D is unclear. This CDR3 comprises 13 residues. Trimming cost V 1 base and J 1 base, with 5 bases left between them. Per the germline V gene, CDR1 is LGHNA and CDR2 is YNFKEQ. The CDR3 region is CASSQGPSYEQYF. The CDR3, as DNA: TGTGCCAGCAGCCAAGGCCCATCCTACGAGCAGTACTTC.

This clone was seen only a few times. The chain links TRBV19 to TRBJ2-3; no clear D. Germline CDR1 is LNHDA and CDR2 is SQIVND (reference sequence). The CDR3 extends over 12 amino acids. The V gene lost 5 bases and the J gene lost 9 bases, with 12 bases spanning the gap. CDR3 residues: CASSSGPGTQYF. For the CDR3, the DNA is TGTGCCAGTAGTTCCGGGCCTGGGACGCAGTATTTT.

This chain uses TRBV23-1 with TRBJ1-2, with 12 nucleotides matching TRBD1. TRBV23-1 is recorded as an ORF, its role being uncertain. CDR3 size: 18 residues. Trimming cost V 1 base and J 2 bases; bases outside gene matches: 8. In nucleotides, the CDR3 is TGCGCCAGCAGTCAATTTGCGGGACAGGGGGCGTCGAACTATGGCTACACCTTC. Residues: CASSQFAGQGASNYGYTF.

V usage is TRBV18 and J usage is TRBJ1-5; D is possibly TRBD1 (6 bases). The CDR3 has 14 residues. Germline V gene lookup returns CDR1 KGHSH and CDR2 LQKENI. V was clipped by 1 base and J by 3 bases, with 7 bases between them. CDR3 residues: CASSPQGDNQPQHF. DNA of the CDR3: TGTGCCAGCTCACCACAGGGGGACAATCAGCCCCAGCATTTT. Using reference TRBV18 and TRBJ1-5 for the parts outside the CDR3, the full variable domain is NAGVMQNPRHLVRRRGQEARLRCSPMKGHSHVYWYRQLPEEGLKFMVYLQKENIIDESGMPKERFSAEFPKEGPSILRIQQVVRGDSAAYFCASSPQGDNQPQHFGDGTRLSIL.

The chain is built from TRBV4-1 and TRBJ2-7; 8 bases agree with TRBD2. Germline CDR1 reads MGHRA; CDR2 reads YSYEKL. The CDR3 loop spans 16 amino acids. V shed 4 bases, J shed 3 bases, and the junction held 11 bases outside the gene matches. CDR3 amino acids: CASSLTASGSFYEQYF. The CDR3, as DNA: TGCGCCAGCAGCCTTACCGCGAGCGGGAGTTTCTACGAGCAGTACTTC.

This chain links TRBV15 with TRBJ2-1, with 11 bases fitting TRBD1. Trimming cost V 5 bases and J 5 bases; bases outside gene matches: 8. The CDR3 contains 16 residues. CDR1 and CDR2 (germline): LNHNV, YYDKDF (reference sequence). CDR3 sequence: CATSSWTGGTDNEQFF. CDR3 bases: TGTGCCACCAGCTCATGGACAGGGGGCACTGACAATGAGCAGTTCTTC.

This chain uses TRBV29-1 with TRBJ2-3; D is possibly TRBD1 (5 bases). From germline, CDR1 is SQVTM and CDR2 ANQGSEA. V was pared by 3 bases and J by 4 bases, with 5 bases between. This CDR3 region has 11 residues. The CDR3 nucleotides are TGCAGCGTTGACAGGGCAGATACGCAGTATTTT. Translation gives CSVDRADTQYF.

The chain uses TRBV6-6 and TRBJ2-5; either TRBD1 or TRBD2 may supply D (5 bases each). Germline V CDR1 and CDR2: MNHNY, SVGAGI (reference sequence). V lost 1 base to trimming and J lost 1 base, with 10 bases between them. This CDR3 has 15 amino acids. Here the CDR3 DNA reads TGTGCCAGCAGTTACTTGGGGGAGTTCCAAGAGACCCAGTACTTC. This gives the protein CASSYLGEFQETQYF.